This record covers a single T cell receptor (beta chain). Its cognate antigen has yet to be identified. Within one base of it there is no much larger clone, and no base qualities were kept. Preparation of the library involved the immunoSEQ multiplex PCR assay. TCRdb re-hosts the immuneACCESS table, in-frame sequences only. Its copies lack some clones; in the studies checked, an unresolved V gene accounts for under half of them, and the cause for the rest is not known. Here the sample has about 34,000 clones; around 90% occur a single time. The ten largest account for roughly 3.5% of the sample. This specimen comes from a study of T cell changes during pregnancy in multiple sclerosis (dated by TCRdb to the late 2010s). In terms of the full investigation: In women with multiple sclerosis, the researchers looked at how the T cell repertoire shifted as pregnancy progressed.

CDR1 and CDR2, looked up from the germline V gene, are SGDLS and YYNGEE. Its CDR3 holds 14 amino acids, cysteine through phenylalanine. Only the CDR3 portion is preserved as DNA: 42 bases, with reading frame beginning at the first base. V lost 3 bases and J lost 5 bases, and the count of bases not matched to a germline gene is 6. Sequencing used CD8+ T cells from peripheral blood mononuclear cells, obtained in the third trimester of pregnancy. This sequence originates from a female donor with multiple sclerosis, enrolled in a pregnancy study. The sequence joins TRBV9 to TRBJ2-5, with 8 bases aligning to TRBD1. DNA sequence: TGTGCCAGCAGCGGGACAGGGAGCGGGGAGACCCAGTACTTC. Its protein product is CASSGTGSGETQYF.